This T cell receptor beta chain was sequenced during a study of identical twins' blood T cells (dated by TCRdb to the early 2010s). For context, the study as a whole: Roughly 50 million Illumina reads were obtained across some twelve libraries, comprising six alpha-chain and six beta-chain libraries. To assess how genetics influences repertoire formation, the study used next-generation sequencing to compare the TCR alpha and beta chain repertoires of three pairs of monozygous twins. Points the paper makes about the study in general: The count of CDR3 clonotypes shared by two donors depended mainly on the product of the two donors' cloneset sizes, and twins did not clearly depart from this trend. Because the twins were raised together, environmental influences could not be ruled out as an explanation for the similarity between twins. Among the most abundant TCRbeta clonotypes, every donor shared more CDR3 sequences with her own twin than with unrelated donors. Twin pairs were reported to be markedly more alike in V gene usage than unrelated donors were, even when looking at non-selected out-of-frame TCRbeta clonotypes. Validation by independent studies was stated to be required for the proposed role of the TCRalpha J segment in MHC recognition during thymic selection.

The library came from 5' RACE. Data came from an Illumina Genome Analyzer IIx. RNA-based TCR cDNA libraries were prepared by a previously described protocol with several modifications. To prevent cross-contamination, barcodes specific to each sample were added to both ends of every TCR cDNA library during cDNA synthesis and amplification. On the study's bioinformatics: Between about 85,000 and nearly 550,000 clonotypes were identified per individual, with about 2.2 to 3.6 million CDR3-containing reads per library. After reads with improper barcode index combinations were thrown out, a cloneset for each library was built using the MiTCR software. While assembling CDR3 clonotypes, MiTCR filtered or rescued low-quality reads and corrected PCR and sequencing errors. Artificial out-of-frame clonotypes were removed by being mapped to in-frame sequences, with one indel in the CDR3 allowed. V and J gene usage similarity between donors was measured as Jensen-Shannon divergence divided by mean entropy. TCRdb reworked the public reads: Q25 trimming with fastp, MiXCR clone assembly, productive beta chains retained. When rows share a CDR3 protein, they turn into one entry using the most common DNA and genes. For this entry, the V and J calls and clone size follow TCRdb and not the study's own pipeline. Across this sample there are a few hundred thousand distinct CDR3 sequences, with about 28% seen only once. Roughly 6.1% of the sample is held by the ten biggest clonotypes.

Donors were six healthy women forming three monozygous twin pairs. Each of the three twin pairs had been raised together, and the twins in each pair were thought likely to have encountered the same infectious agents and vaccines. TCR cDNA libraries were prepared from RNA that was isolated from peripheral blood mononuclear cells. CDR1 and CDR2 were assigned from the germline V gene as SGHAT and FQNNGV. Ends trimmed: V by 0 bases, J by 7 bases; bases unmatched to a gene: 9. The CDR3, cysteine through phenylalanine, is 16 amino acids long. Only the CDR3 portion is preserved as DNA: 48 bases, with reading frame beginning at the first base. This clonotype has at least ten counts. This clone's antigen is unknown. No quality values exist for individual bases; no much larger clone is one base distant.

The sequence links TRBV11-2 to TRBJ2-1, and 7 junction bases match TRBD2. The material sequenced was PBMCs. The source is a woman aged 18 to 50 in good health. The CDR3 protein is CASSLDLGGRMNEQFF. The DNA sequence follows: TGTGCCAGCAGCTTAGATCTTGGCGGGAGAATGAATGAGCAGTTCTTC.